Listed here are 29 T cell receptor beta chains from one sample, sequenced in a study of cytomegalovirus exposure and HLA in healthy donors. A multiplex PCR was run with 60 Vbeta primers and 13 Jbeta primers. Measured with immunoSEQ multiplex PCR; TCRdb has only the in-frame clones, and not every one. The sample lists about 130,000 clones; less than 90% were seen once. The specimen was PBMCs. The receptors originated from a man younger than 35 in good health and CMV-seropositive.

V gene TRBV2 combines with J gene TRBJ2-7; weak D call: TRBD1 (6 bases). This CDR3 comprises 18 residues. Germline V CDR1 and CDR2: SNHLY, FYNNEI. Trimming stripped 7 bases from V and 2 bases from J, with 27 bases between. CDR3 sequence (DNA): TGTGCCAGCAACTACAGGGAGTATAAGGAGCTCACCACCTACGAGCAGTACTTC. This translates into CASNYREYKELTTYEQYF.

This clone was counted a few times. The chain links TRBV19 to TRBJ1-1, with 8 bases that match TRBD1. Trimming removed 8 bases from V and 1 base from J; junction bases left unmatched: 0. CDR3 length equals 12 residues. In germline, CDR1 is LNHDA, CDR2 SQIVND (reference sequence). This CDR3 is CASGTGNTEAFF. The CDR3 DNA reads TGTGCCAGTGGGACAGGGAACACTGAAGCTTTCTTT.

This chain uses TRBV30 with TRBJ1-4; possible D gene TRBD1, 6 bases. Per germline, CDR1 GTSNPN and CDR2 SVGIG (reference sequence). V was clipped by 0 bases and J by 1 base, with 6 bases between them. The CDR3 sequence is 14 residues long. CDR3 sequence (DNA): TGTGCCTGGAGTGTAGGGGGAACTAATGAAAAACTGTTTTTT. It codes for CAWSVGGTNEKLFF.

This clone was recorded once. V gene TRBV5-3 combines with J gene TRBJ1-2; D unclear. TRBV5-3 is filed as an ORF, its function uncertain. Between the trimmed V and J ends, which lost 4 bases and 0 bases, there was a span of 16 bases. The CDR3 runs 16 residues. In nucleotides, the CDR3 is TGTGCCAGAAGCCCCCGAGAGACTTACCCTAACTATGGCTACACCTTC. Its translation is CARSPRETYPNYGYTF.

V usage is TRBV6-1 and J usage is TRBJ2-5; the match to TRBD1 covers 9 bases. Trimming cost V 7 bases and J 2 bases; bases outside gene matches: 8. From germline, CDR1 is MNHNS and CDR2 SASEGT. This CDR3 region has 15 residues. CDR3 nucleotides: TGTGCCAGCACCCTCGGGACAGGGCTACAAGAGACCCAGTACTTC. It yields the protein CASTLGTGLQETQYF.

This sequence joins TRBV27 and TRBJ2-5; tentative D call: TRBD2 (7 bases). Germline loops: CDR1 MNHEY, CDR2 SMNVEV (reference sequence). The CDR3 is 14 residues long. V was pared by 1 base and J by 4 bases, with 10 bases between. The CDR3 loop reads CASSLYGGPETQYF. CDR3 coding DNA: TGTGCCAGCAGTTTATACGGGGGGCCAGAGACCCAGTACTTC.

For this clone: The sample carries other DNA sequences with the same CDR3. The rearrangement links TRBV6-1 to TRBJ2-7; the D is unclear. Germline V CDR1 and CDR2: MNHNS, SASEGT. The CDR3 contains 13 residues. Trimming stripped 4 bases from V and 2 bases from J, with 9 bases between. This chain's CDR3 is CASSAREAYEQYF. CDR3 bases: TGTGCCAGCAGTGCTCGTGAGGCCTACGAGCAGTACTTC.

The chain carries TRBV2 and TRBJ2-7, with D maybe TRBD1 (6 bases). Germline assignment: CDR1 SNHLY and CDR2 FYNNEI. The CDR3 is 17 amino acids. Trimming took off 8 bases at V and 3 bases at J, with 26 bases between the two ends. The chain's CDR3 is CASLNGRLTGPVYEQYF. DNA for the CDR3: TGTGCCAGCCTTAATGGGAGACTAACAGGGCCAGTCTACGAGCAGTACTTC.

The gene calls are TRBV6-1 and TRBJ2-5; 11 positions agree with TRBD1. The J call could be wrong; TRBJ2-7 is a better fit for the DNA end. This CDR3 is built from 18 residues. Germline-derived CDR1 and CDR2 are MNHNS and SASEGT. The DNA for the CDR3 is TGTGCCAGCAGTGAGCCCCTGGGGAATGGACAGGGGGCCGTCGAGCAGTACTTC. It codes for CASSEPLGNGQGAVEQYF.

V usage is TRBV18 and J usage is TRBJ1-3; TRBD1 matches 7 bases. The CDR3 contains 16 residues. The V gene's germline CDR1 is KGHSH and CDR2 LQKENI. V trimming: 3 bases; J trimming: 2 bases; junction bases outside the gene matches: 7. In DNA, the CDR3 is TGTGCCAGCTCACCGATACAGGGGTCGGCTGGAAACACCATATATTTT. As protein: CASSPIQGSAGNTIYF.

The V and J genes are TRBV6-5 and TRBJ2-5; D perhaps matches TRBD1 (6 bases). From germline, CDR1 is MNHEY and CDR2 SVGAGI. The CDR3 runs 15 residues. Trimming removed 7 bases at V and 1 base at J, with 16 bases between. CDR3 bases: TGTGCCAGCACCTTTACCAGGGGCTCCCAAGAGACCCAGTACTTC. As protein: CASTFTRGSQETQYF.

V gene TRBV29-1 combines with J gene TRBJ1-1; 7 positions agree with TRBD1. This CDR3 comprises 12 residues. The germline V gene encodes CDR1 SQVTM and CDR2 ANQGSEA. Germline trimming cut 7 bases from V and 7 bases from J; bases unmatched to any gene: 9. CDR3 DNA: TGCAGCGGGTACAGGGGCGCGGGTGAAGCTTTCTTT. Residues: CSGYRGAGEAFF.

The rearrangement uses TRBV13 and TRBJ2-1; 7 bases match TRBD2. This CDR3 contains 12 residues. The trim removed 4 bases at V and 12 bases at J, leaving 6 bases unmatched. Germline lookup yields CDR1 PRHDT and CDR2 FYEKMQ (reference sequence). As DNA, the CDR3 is TGTGCCAGCAGCTCACAAGCGGGGACGCAGTTCTTC. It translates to CASSSQAGTQFF.

This CDR3 is CASSGTGDGYEQYF. In DNA, the CDR3 is TGTGCCAGCAGCGGTACGGGGGACGGGTACGAGCAGTACTTC. The chain joins TRBV2 to TRBJ2-7, with D maybe TRBD2 (6 bases). The CDR3 is 14 residues long. Trimming left V 6 bases short and J 4 bases short, with 16 bases between. Looked up from germline, CDR1 is SNHLY and CDR2 is FYNNEI. The full variable domain, in which reference TRBV2 and TRBJ2-7 provide the parts outside the CDR3, is EPEVTQTPSHQVTQMGQEVILRCVPISNHLYFYWYRQILGQKVEFLVSFYNNEISEKSEIFDDQFSVERPDGSNFTLKIRSTKLEDSAMYFCASSGTGDGYEQYFGPGTRLTVT.

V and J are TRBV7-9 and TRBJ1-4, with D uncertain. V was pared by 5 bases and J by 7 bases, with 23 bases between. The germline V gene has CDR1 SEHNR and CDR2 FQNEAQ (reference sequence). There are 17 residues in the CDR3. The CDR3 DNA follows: TGTGCCAGCAGCACGTGCGGGTTTTCTTTTATCTGTGAAAAACTGTTTTTT. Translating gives CASSTCGFSFICEKLFF.

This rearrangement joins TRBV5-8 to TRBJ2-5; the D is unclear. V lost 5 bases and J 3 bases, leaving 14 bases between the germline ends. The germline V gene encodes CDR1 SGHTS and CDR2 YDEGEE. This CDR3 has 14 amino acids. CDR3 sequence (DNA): TGTGCCAGCAGTTTAAGAACTCTCAAAGAGACCCAGTACTTC. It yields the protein CASSLRTLKETQYF. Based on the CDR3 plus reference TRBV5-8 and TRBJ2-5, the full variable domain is EAGVTQSPTHLIKTRGQQATLRCSPISGHTSVYWYQQALGLGLQFLLWYDEGEERNRGNFPPRFSGRQFPNYSSELNVNALELEDSALYLCASSLRTLKETQYFGPGTRLLVL.

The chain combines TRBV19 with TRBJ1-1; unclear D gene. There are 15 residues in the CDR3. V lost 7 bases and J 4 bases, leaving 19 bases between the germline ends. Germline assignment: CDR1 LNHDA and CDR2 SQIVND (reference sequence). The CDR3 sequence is CASTLLGLGSTEAFF. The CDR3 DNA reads TGTGCCAGTACTCTACTGGGGTTAGGGAGCACTGAAGCTTTCTTT.

The chain's CDR3 is CASSVSGGAYNEQFF. Here the CDR3 DNA reads TGTGCCAGCAGCGTTAGCGGGGGGGCCTACAATGAGCAGTTCTTC. This chain joins TRBV13 and TRBJ2-1, with TRBD2 matching over 11 bases. The CDR3 sequence is 15 residues long. The junction had 2 bases not matched to a gene; V was cut back by 5 bases and J by 2 bases. The germline V gene encodes CDR1 PRHDT and CDR2 FYEKMQ (reference sequence).

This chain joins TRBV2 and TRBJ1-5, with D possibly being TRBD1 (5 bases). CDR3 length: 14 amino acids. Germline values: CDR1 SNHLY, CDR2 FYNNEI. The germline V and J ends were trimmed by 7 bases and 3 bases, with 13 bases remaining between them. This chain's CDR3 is CASTAGQNNQPQHF. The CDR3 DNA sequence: TGTGCCAGCACGGCGGGGCAGAACAATCAGCCCCAGCATTTT.

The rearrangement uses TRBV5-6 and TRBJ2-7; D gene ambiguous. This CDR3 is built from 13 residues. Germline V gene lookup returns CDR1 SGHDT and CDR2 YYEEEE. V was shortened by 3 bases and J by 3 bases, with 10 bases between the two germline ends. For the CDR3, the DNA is TGTGCCAGCAGCTCGACTGGTAACTACGAGCAGTACTTC. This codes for CASSSTGNYEQYF.

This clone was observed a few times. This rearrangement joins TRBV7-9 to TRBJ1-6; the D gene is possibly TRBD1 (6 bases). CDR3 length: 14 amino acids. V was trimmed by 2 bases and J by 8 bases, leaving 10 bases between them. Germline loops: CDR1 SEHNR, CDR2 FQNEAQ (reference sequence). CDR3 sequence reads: CASSLYKGDSPLHF. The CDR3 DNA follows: TGTGCCAGCAGCTTATATAAGGGGGATTCACCCCTCCACTTT.

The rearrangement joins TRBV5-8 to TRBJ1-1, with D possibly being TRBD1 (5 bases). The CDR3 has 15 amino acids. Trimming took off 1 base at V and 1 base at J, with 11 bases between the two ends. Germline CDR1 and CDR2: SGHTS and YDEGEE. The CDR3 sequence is CASSLWQGSNTEAFF. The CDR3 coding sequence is TGTGCCAGCAGCTTGTGGCAGGGCTCGAACACTGAAGCTTTCTTT.

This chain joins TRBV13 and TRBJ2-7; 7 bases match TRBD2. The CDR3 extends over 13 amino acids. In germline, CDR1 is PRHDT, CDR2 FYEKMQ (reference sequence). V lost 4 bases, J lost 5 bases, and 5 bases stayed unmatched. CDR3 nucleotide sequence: TGTGCCAGCAGCTCGGGGGGAGGGAACGAGCAGTACTTC. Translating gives CASSSGGGNEQYF.

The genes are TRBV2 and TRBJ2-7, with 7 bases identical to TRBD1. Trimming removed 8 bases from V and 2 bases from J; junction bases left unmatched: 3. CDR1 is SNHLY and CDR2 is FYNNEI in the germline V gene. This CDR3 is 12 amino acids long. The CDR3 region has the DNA TGTGCCAGCGGACAGGCGACCTACGAGCAGTACTTC. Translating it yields CASGQATYEQYF.

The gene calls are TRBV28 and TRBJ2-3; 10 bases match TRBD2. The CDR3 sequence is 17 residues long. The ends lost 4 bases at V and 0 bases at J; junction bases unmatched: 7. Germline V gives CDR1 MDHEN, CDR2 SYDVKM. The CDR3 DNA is TGTGCCAGCAGTTACCAACTAGCGGGGACTAGCACAGATACGCAGTATTTT. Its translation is CASSYQLAGTSTDTQYF.

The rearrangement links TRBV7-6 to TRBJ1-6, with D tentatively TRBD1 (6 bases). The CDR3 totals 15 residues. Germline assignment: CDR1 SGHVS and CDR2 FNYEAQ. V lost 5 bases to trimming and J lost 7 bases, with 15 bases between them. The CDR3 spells CASSPGRGLNSPLHF. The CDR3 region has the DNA TGTGCCAGCAGCCCGGGCAGGGGCTTGAATTCACCCCTCCACTTT.

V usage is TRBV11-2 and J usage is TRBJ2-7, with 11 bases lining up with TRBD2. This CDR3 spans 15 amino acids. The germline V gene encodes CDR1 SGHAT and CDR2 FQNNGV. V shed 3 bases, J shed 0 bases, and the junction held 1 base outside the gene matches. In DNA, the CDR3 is TGTGCCAGCAGCTTCGGACTAGCGGGCTCCTACGAGCAGTACTTC. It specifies CASSFGLAGSYEQYF.

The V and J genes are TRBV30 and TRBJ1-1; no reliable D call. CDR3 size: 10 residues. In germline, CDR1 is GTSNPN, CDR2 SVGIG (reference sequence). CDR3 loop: CVSGNTEAFF. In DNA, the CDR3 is TGTGTGTCGGGGAACACTGAAGCTTTCTTT. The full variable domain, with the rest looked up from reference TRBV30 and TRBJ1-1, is SQTIHQWPATLVQPVGSPLSLECTVEGTSNPNLYWYRQAAGRGLQLLFYSVGIGQISSEVPQNLSASRPQDRQFILSSKKLLLSDSGFYLCVSGNTEAFFGQGTRLTVV.

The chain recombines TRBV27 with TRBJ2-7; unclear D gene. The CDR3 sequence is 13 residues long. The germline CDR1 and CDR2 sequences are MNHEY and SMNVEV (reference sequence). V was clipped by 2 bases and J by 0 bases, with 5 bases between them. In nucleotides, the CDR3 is TGTGCCAGCAGTTTAATCAGCTCCTACGAGCAGTACTTC. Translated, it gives CASSLISSYEQYF.